Below are 20 T cell receptor beta chains sequenced from a single sample in a study of T cells after yellow fever vaccination. TCRdb ran MiXCR on the 5' RACE reads and lists one entry per CDR3 protein. The table has 300,000 to 400,000 distinct CDR3 sequences, 7.5% to 9% seen once; the top ten hold over 15%. Material: PBMCs, obtained on the day of the first yellow fever vaccination. These receptors came from a man aged 18 to 29 who received the YFV17D yellow fever vaccine.

This clonotype was counted a few times. The J gene is TRBJ1-2, the V gene TRBV6-5; maybe TRBD1 (6 bases). The CDR3 length is 15 residues. The ends were cut back, 0 bases at V and 4 bases at J, with 12 bases in the middle. CDR1 and CDR2 from the germline V gene are MNHEY and SVGAGI. This CDR3 reads CASSYSDSSLYGYTF. The CDR3 DNA reads TGTGCCAGCAGTTACTCGGACAGCTCCCTCTATGGCTACACCTTC.

The chain recombines TRBV27 with TRBJ2-5, with 8 nucleotides matching TRBD1. The junction had 5 bases not matched to a gene; V was cut back by 6 bases and J by 5 bases. This CDR3 contains 13 residues. CDR1 is MNHEY, CDR2 SMNVEV, per germline (reference sequence). The CDR3 region is CASRPGGKETQYF. Written as DNA, the CDR3 is TGTGCCAGCAGACCAGGGGGCAAGGAGACCCAGTACTTC.

This clonotype showed up many times. The rearrangement links TRBV6-5 to TRBJ2-3, with D possibly TRBD1 on 5 matching bases. Germline assignment: CDR1 MNHEY and CDR2 SVGAGI. Trimming cost V 2 bases and J 1 base, with 13 bases left between them. CDR3 length: 16 amino acids. CDR3 in amino acids: CASSYGQGQGTDTQYF. CDR3 in DNA: TGTGCCAGCAGTTACGGGCAGGGCCAAGGCACAGATACGCAGTATTTT.

This clonotype was detected ten times or more. The chain recombines TRBV11-2 with TRBJ2-1; D gene ambiguous. The CDR3 runs 15 residues. With 5 bases removed from V and 0 bases from J, the gap between germline ends came to 11 bases. The germline CDR1 and CDR2 sequences are SGHAT and FQNNGV. CDR3 sequence reads: CASSRDTSSYNEQFF. CDR3 sequence (DNA): TGTGCCAGCAGCCGTGACACTTCCTCCTACAATGAGCAGTTCTTC.

This clonotype has at least ten counts. The chain links TRBV25-1 to TRBJ1-6; tentative D call: TRBD1 (5 bases). V lost 3 bases to trimming and J lost 6 bases, with 18 bases between them. The CDR3 length is 17 residues. Germline V lookup: CDR1 MGHDK, CDR2 SYGVNS. In DNA form, the CDR3 reads TGTGCCAGCAGTGATTTGACCGGGGGACGGATTAATTCACCCCTCCACTTT. The encoded protein is CASSDLTGGRINSPLHF.

This sequence joins TRBV12-3 or TRBV12-4 and TRBJ2-3, with 7 bases that match TRBD2. The CDR3 runs 15 residues. J lost 2 bases, V lost 4 bases, and 6 bases had no gene match. CDR3 DNA sequence: TGTGCCAGCAGTTATACTAGCGCGAACACAGATACGCAGTATTTT. This codes for CASSYTSANTDTQYF.

V is TRBV7-4 and J is TRBJ2-7; 14 bases align to TRBD2. Trimming cost V 11 bases and J 6 bases; bases outside gene matches: 18. The germline V gene has CDR1 SGHVT and CDR2 SQSDAQ. CDR3 length equals 17 residues. The CDR3: CACCRTSGGTVTSEQYF. CDR3 nucleotides: TGTGCCTGCTGCCGGACTAGCGGGGGGACCGTAACCTCCGAGCAGTACTTC.

This clonotype has more than one count but fewer than ten. This rearrangement joins TRBV7-2 to TRBJ2-7; D unclear. Germline V gives CDR1 SGHTA, CDR2 FQGNSA. Deletions cut 1 base from V and 5 bases from J, with 9 bases between. This CDR3 comprises 13 residues. This CDR3 reads CASSLVREDEQYF. CDR3 in DNA: TGTGCCAGCAGCTTAGTCCGCGAGGACGAGCAGTACTTC.

This clonotype was observed a handful of times. The rearrangement uses TRBV7-9 and TRBJ2-3; D call uncertain. In germline, CDR1 is SEHNR, CDR2 FQNEAQ (reference sequence). This CDR3 has 13 amino acids. V lost 2 bases and J lost 3, with 6 bases in between. CDR3: CASSLMVTDTQYF. The CDR3 nucleotides read TGTGCCAGCAGCTTAATGGTTACAGATACGCAGTATTTT.

This chain joins TRBV20-1 and TRBJ2-7; maybe TRBD1 (6 bases). The CDR3 loop spans 13 amino acids. Trimming pared 5 bases from V and 3 bases from J, leaving 14 bases between. Germline-derived CDR1 and CDR2 are DFQATT and SNEGSKA (reference sequence). In DNA form, the CDR3 reads TGCAGTGCTTTAAGACAGGAAAGCTACGAGCAGTACTTC. It specifies CSALRQESYEQYF.

A note on this clonotype: Here the CDR3 omits its conserved ending phenylalanine or tryptophan, so a read error is the likely source. This chain connects TRBV5-4 to TRBJ2-3; tentatively, D is TRBD2 (6 bases). Looked up from germline, CDR1 is SGHNT and CDR2 is YYREEE (reference sequence). The CDR3 contains 16 residues. V gave up 4 bases and J gave up 3 bases, with 18 bases separating them. The CDR3 spells CASSPLEGWGTDTQYI. For the CDR3, the DNA is TGTGCCAGCAGCCCTCTGGAGGGTTGGGGGACAGATACGCAGTATATT.

This clonotype was counted only a few times. The chain joins TRBV14 to TRBJ1-1; D is possibly TRBD1 (6 bases). The V gene lost 1 base and the J gene lost 4 bases, with 16 bases spanning the gap. The CDR3 loop spans 16 amino acids. Germline CDR1 is SGHDN and CDR2 is FVKESK. The CDR3 DNA is TGTGCCAGCAGCCAAGCACTGGGACAATCCGCCACTGAAGCTTTCTTT. Protein product: CASSQALGQSATEAFF.

DNA of the CDR3: TGTGCCAGCAGGGAAGGATTTAATTCACCCCTCCACTTT. This translates into CASREGFNSPLHF. The gene calls are TRBV6-2 or TRBV6-3 and TRBJ1-6; no clear D gene. Trimming left V 6 bases short and J 6 bases short, with 9 bases between. Germline CDR1 MNHEY, CDR2 SVGEGT. The CDR3 is 13 residues long.

This clonotype was seen a few times. This sequence joins TRBV29-1 and TRBJ2-7; 12 nucleotides agree with TRBD1. CDR3 length equals 14 residues. Germline V gene lookup returns CDR1 SQVTM and CDR2 ANQGSEA. V was clipped by 7 bases and J by 2 bases; unmatched bases: 6. The CDR3 nucleotides are TGCAGCGCAAGAGGGGACAGGGGGCCCTACGAGCAGTACTTC. Its translation is CSARGDRGPYEQYF.

This clonotype was detected only a few times. An end of the junction does not agree with germline; a read error may underlie this. This chain connects TRBV10-3 to TRBJ2-5; TRBD1 agrees at 7 bases. CDR1 is ENHRY and CDR2 is SYGVKD in the germline V gene. The length of the CDR3 is 15 residues. The CDR3 nucleotides read TGTGCCATCAGTGGGCCGACAGGGTCCCTAGAGCCCCAGTACTTC. It codes for CAISGPTGSLEPQYF.

The rearrangement links TRBV7-2 to TRBJ1-1, with D possibly matching TRBD1 (6 bases). The CDR3 covers 14 residues. Trimming took 7 bases from V and 3 from J, leaving 15 bases between them. Germline-derived CDR1 and CDR2 are SGHTA and FQGNSA. CDR3 sequence: CASIRQAIDTEAFF. The CDR3 coding sequence is TGTGCCAGCATCAGACAGGCAATCGACACTGAAGCTTTCTTT.

The chain uses TRBV10-3 and TRBJ1-4; 9 bases are shared with TRBD1. V lost 6 bases, J lost 10 bases, and 9 bases stayed unmatched. The CDR3 totals 14 residues. Germline V CDR1 and CDR2: ENHRY, SYGVKD. The CDR3, as DNA: TGTGCCATCAGAGAGACAGGGGGGTTTGGAAAACTGTTTTTT. Translated: CAIRETGGFGKLFF.

J is TRBJ2-7 and V is TRBV7-6; TRBD1 agrees at 11 bases. Germline V lookup: CDR1 SGHVS, CDR2 FNYEAQ. V trimming: 5 bases; J trimming: 4 bases; junction bases outside the gene matches: 7. CDR3 length equals 15 residues. Written as DNA, the CDR3 is TGTGCCAGCAGCCTTGGGGACAGGGGGATTTACGAGCAGTACGTC. Translating gives CASSLGDRGIYEQYV.

This chain connects TRBV20-1 to TRBJ2-2; 7 nucleotides agree with TRBD1. The CDR3 has 13 residues. V dropped 6 bases and J dropped 3; count of bases not matched to a gene: 4. Germline V lookup: CDR1 DFQATT, CDR2 SNEGSKA (reference sequence). The CDR3, as DNA: TGCAGTGCAGGGGACAGCTACACCGGGGAGCTGTTTTTT. This encodes CSAGDSYTGELFF.

V and J are TRBV1 and TRBJ2-7. TRBV1 is deemed a pseudogene. This CDR3 comprises 14 residues. CDR3 in amino acids: CTSSQSENSYEQYF. As DNA, the CDR3 is TGCACCAGCAGCCAATCCGAAAACAGCTACGAGCAGTACTTC.